Listed below are T cell receptor beta chains from one sample, sequenced in a study of blood T cell repertoires in COVID-19. Repertoires were generated with immunoSEQ multiplex PCR, while TCRdb's copy carries only in-frame clones and drops some. The sample lists around 20,000 clones, roughly 73% seen once, with about 20% in the top ten. Sequencing was done on a sample of peripheral blood. The origin of the receptors is a human donor in a cohort sampled during active or convalescent COVID-19. The CDR3 runs from the conserved cysteine through the conserved F or W. The order of the fields is V gene, J gene, D gene, CDR3 length, clone size, CDR3 protein, CDR3 DNA. The D gene is left open where the match is weak. The listing skips clone size in some rows; elsewhere it reads once, few, many or a size class.

V: TRBV5-1; J: TRBJ2-3; D: TRBD2; length: 17; size: .; CDR3: CASSLDLAGGSTDTQYF; DNA: TGCGCCAGCAGCCTAGACTTAGCGGGAGGGTCCACAGATACGCAGTATTTT
V: TRBV28; J: TRBJ2-1; D: TRBD2; length: 13; size: .; CDR3: CASNRAGGNEQFF; DNA: TGTGCCAGCAATCGGGCGGGAGGCAATGAGCAGTTCTTC
V: TRBV19; J: TRBJ1-5; D: .; length: 14; size: .; CDR3: CASSDAGLRQPQHF; DNA: TGTGCCAGTAGTGACGCAGGGCTTCGTCAGCCCCAGCATTTT
V: TRBV19; J: TRBJ2-5; D: TRBD2; length: 12; size: .; CDR3: CASASGKETQYF; DNA: TGTGCCAGCGCTAGCGGGAAAGAGACCCAGTACTTC
V: TRBV28; J: TRBJ1-1; D: .; length: 14; size: .; CDR3: CASSLIRGNTEAFF; DNA: TGTGCCAGCAGTTTAATCCGGGGGAACACTGAAGCTTTCTTT
V: TRBV7-9; J: TRBJ1-4; D: TRBD1; length: 15; size: .; CDR3: CASSPTGDVNEKLFF; DNA: TGTGCCAGCAGCCCAACAGGGGACGTTAATGAAAAACTGTTTTTT
V: TRBV27; J: TRBJ2-3; D: .; length: 15; size: .; CDR3: CASSRDGGSTDTQYF; DNA: TGTGCCAGCAGTAGGGATGGGGGGAGCACAGATACGCAGTATTTT
V: TRBV5-1; J: TRBJ1-5; D: .; length: 14; size: few; CDR3: CASSLEGADQPQHF; DNA: TGCGCCAGCAGCTTGGAAGGGGCGGATCAGCCCCAGCATTTT
V: TRBV5-1; J: TRBJ2-5; D: TRBD1; length: 15; size: once; CDR3: CASSLRGQGPQTQYF; DNA: TGCGCCAGCAGCTTGCGGGGACAGGGCCCACAGACCCAGTACTTC
V: TRBV10-1; J: TRBJ2-3; D: .; length: 14; size: .; CDR3: CACKGQGIGDTQYF; DNA: TGCGCCTGCAAAGGGCAGGGGATCGGAGATACGCAGTATTTT
V: TRBV11-2; J: TRBJ2-3; D: TRBD2; length: 15; size: .; CDR3: CASRTGTSVTDTQYF; DNA: TGTGCCAGCCGAACCGGGACTAGCGTGACAGATACGCAGTATTTT
V: TRBV7-9; J: TRBJ1-1; D: TRBD1; length: 14; size: few; CDR3: CASSSGQGNTEAFF; DNA: TGTGCCAGCAGCTCAGGACAGGGGAACACTGAAGCTTTCTTT
V: TRBV4-3; J: TRBJ2-7; D: TRBD2; length: 14; size: .; CDR3: CASSQDQTSGRKYF; DNA: TGCGCCAGCAGCCAAGATCAGACTAGCGGGAGGAAGTACTTC
V: TRBV6-5; J: TRBJ2-5; D: TRBD1; length: 15; size: few; CDR3: CASRPGQTYQETQYF; DNA: TGTGCCAGCAGGCCGGGACAGACGTACCAAGAGACCCAGTACTTC
V: TRBV6-2/TRBV6-3; J: TRBJ1-5; D: .; length: 15; size: .; CDR3: CASSSGGGVNQPQHF; DNA: TGTGCCAGCAGTTCAGGAGGGGGGGTTAATCAGCCCCAGCATTTT